Below, 24 T cell receptor beta chains from the same sample are listed, as sequenced in a study of T cells in Graves' hyperthyroidism and ophthalmopathy. Using RNA transcripts as the source, TCR beta CDR3 regions were amplified. Researchers ran a first-round RT-PCR on the TCR CDR3 using the HTBI primer set. MiXCR, applied by TCRdb to the multiplex PCR reads, yields one record per CDR3 protein. The data show about 720,000 distinct CDR3 sequences, roughly 15% seen once. The sequenced sample was blood. Every receptor here comes from a man younger than 30 with Graves' hyperthyroidism.

This clonotype turned up a few times. This CDR3 is CAWRWDRNTYEQYF. The CDR3 bases are TGTGCCTGGAGATGGGACAGGAACACCTACGAGCAGTACTTC. The genes are TRBV30 and TRBJ2-7, with 8 bases identical to TRBD1. CDR3 size: 14 residues. V dropped 3 bases and J dropped 2; count of bases not matched to a gene: 6. Germline V lookup: CDR1 GTSNPN, CDR2 SVGIG (reference sequence).

The chain has TRBV20-1 and TRBJ2-3; 7 positions match TRBD1. Germline CDR1 reads DFQATT; CDR2 reads SNEGSKA (reference sequence). The V segment lost 5 bases and the J segment 2 bases; nucleotides outside the gene matches: 10. There are 15 residues in the CDR3. CDR3 loop: CSAADTGVFTDTQYF. CDR3 nucleotide sequence: TGCAGTGCTGCCGATACAGGGGTGTTCACAGATACGCAGTATTTT.

The chain recombines TRBV15 with TRBJ2-5; D is undetermined. The germline V and J ends were trimmed by 2 bases and 5 bases, with 6 bases remaining between them. This CDR3 has 12 residues. CDR1 and CDR2 (germline): LNHNV, YYDKDF (reference sequence). Here the CDR3 DNA reads TGTGCCACCAGCAGAATTGCGGAGACCCAGTACTTC. Amino acids: CATSRIAETQYF. Full variable domain (remainder filled in from reference TRBV15 and TRBJ2-5): DAMVIQNPRYQVTQFGKPVTLSCSQTLNHNVMYWYQQKSSQAPKLLFHYYDKDFNNEADTPDNFQSRRPNTSFCFLDIRSPGLGDTAMYLCATSRIAETQYFGPGTRLLVL.

Concerning this clonotype itself: One end of the junction does not line up with germline, which may come from a read error. The V gene is TRBV19, the J gene TRBJ1-1; D ambiguous. CDR3 length: 13 residues. CDR1 and CDR2 from the germline V gene are LNHDA and SQIVND (reference sequence). CDR3 amino acids: CASRPDLNTEAFF. CDR3 bases: TGTGCCAGTAGGCCAGACTTGAACACTGAGGCTTTCTTT.

This clonotype was counted between two and nine times. This chain connects TRBV19 to TRBJ1-5, with D possibly TRBD1 on 6 matching bases. The CDR3 runs to 16 residues. Germline V gives CDR1 LNHDA, CDR2 SQIVND (reference sequence). V shed 7 bases and J shed 7 bases, with 23 bases lying between them. The CDR3 protein is CASKRSGAPEGQPQHF. CDR3 nucleotide sequence: TGTGCCAGTAAAAGGTCGGGGGCTCCAGAGGGCCAGCCCCAGCATTTT.

There are many counts of this clonotype. The rearrangement links TRBV7-2 to TRBJ1-1, with 8 bases matching TRBD1. The V segment lost 0 bases and the J segment 5 bases; nucleotides outside the gene matches: 5. Germline V lookup: CDR1 SGHTA, CDR2 FQGNSA. This CDR3 contains 15 residues. CDR3 DNA: TGTGCCAGCAGCTTAGCACAGGGGGTCGGAACTGAAGCTTTCTTT. Residues: CASSLAQGVGTEAFF.

This clonotype was seen many times. V and J are TRBV28 and TRBJ2-5; the match to TRBD2 covers 15 bases. This CDR3 region has 15 residues. Germline CDR1 MDHEN, CDR2 SYDVKM. V lost 5 bases, J lost 8 bases, and 6 bases stayed unmatched. The CDR3 DNA is TGTGCCAGCAGTACCGGACTAGCGGGGGGGAGAACCCAGTACTTC. As protein: CASSTGLAGGRTQYF.

This sequence joins TRBV5-6 and TRBJ2-1; TRBD2 matches at 8 bases. The CDR3 contains 15 residues. J gave up 4 bases and V 2 bases, and 5 bases lay outside the gene matches. Germline assignment: CDR1 SGHDT and CDR2 YYEEEE. CDR3 amino acids: CASSFLTSGYNEQFF. The CDR3 nucleotides are TGTGCCAGCAGCTTTTTAACTAGCGGTTACAATGAGCAGTTCTTC.

The chain combines TRBV4-3 with TRBJ2-2, with a tentative D call TRBD2 (5 bases). This CDR3 spans 17 amino acids. Germline lookup yields CDR1 LGHNA and CDR2 YSLEER. V lost 0 bases and J lost 2, with 13 bases in between. The chain's CDR3 is CASSQESFGVNTGELFF. DNA of the CDR3: TGCGCCAGCAGCCAAGAGTCCTTCGGGGTAAACACCGGGGAGCTGTTTTTT.

This clonotype occurred many times. J is TRBJ2-5 and V is TRBV7-9; D gene ambiguous. V was clipped by 5 bases and J by 7 bases, with 11 bases between them. Germline-derived CDR1 and CDR2 are SEHNR and FQNEAQ (reference sequence). The CDR3 runs to 12 residues. The CDR3: CASSADWGTQYF. DNA of the CDR3: TGTGCCAGCAGCGCCGACTGGGGGACCCAGTACTTC.

V and J are TRBV27 and TRBJ1-2; 9 nucleotides agree with TRBD1. Germline loops: CDR1 MNHEY, CDR2 SMNVEV (reference sequence). Trimming removed 1 base from V and 4 bases from J; junction bases left unmatched: 10. The CDR3 is 17 residues long. The CDR3 spells CASSLLQGAKYLYGYTF. The CDR3 coding sequence is TGTGCCAGCAGTTTATTACAGGGGGCCAAATACCTCTATGGCTACACCTTC.

The chain has TRBV7-9 and TRBJ1-4; 9 bases fit TRBD1. V lost 5 bases, J lost 8 bases, and 9 bases stayed unmatched. Germline CDR1 and CDR2: SEHNR and FQNEAQ (reference sequence). The CDR3 consists of 15 residues. The CDR3 is CASSVRDRVGEKLFF. The CDR3 region has the DNA TGTGCCAGCAGCGTCCGGGACAGGGTCGGAGAAAAACTGTTTTTT.

The sample holds many counts of this clonotype. This chain uses TRBV12-3 or TRBV12-4 with TRBJ1-1; TRBD1 aligns across 7 bases. J gave up 9 bases and V 6 bases, and 16 bases lay outside the gene matches. CDR3 length: 15 residues. This chain's CDR3 is CASSLTAQGTEKAFF. The CDR3 nucleotides are TGTGCCAGCAGCCTTACGGCTCAAGGGACAGAAAAAGCTTTCTTT.

This clonotype was counted ten times or more. The chain carries TRBV6-1 and TRBJ1-2; no firm D call. Trimming stripped 5 bases from V and 8 bases from J, with 12 bases between. Germline V CDR1 and CDR2: MNHNS, SASEGT. The CDR3 is 12 amino acids. The CDR3 loop reads CASSYSSGGYTF. The CDR3 region has the DNA TGTGCCAGCAGTTACTCCTCGGGCGGCTACACCTTC.

This clonotype was seen ten or more times. The gene calls are TRBV10-1 and TRBJ2-3; TRBD1 is a possible D gene (5 bases). Germline V gene data show CDR1 as WNHNN and CDR2 as SYGVQD (reference sequence). The CDR3 runs to 15 residues. Trimming pared 3 bases from V and 6 bases from J, leaving 16 bases between. CDR3 in amino acids: CASSDGRGTGDTQYF. The CDR3, as DNA: TGCGCCAGCAGTGATGGTAGGGGTACTGGGGATACGCAGTATTTT.

The rearrangement links TRBV28 to TRBJ2-3, with TRBD2 identical over 9 bases. J gave up 2 bases and V 6 bases, and 6 bases lay outside the gene matches. Germline CDR1 is MDHEN and CDR2 is SYDVKM. The CDR3 runs 15 residues. Here the CDR3 DNA reads TGTGCCAGCAGAAGTAGCGGGAGACCCACAGATACGCAGTATTTT. Translation: CASRSSGRPTDTQYF.

This clonotype was found many times. The J gene is TRBJ1-2, the V gene TRBV2; 11 bases match TRBD1. The germline V gene has CDR1 SNHLY and CDR2 FYNNEI. V was pared by 5 bases and J by 4 bases, with 6 bases of the junction left unmatched. CDR3 size: 15 residues. The chain's CDR3 is CASSSGQGAIYGYTF. In nucleotides, the CDR3 is TGTGCCAGCAGTTCCGGACAGGGGGCAATCTATGGCTACACCTTC.

The chain joins TRBV11-1 to TRBJ2-7; D tentatively reads TRBD1 or TRBD2 (6 bases each). Trimming stripped 2 bases from V and 6 bases from J, with 17 bases between. Germline values: CDR1 SGHAT, CDR2 FQDESV (reference sequence). This CDR3 comprises 15 residues. CDR3: CASSLQGVGGSEQYF. Written as DNA, the CDR3 is TGTGCCAGCAGCTTACAGGGAGTCGGGGGCAGCGAGCAGTACTTC.

The table lists this clonotype with a few counts. CDR3 sequence: CASSELDRAVETQYF. CDR3 bases: TGTGCCAGCAGTGAACTTGACAGGGCCGTCGAGACCCAGTACTTC. The chain joins TRBV6-1 to TRBJ2-5; 7 bases map to TRBD1. V shed 2 bases, J shed 5 bases, and the junction held 8 bases outside the gene matches. CDR3 size: 15 residues. In germline, CDR1 is MNHNS, CDR2 SASEGT.

This sequence joins TRBV6-5 and TRBJ1-2; no reliable D call. Trimming removed 0 bases at V and 0 bases at J, with 14 bases between. CDR1 is MNHEY, CDR2 SVGAGI, per germline. The CDR3 covers 17 residues. CDR3 DNA sequence: TGTGCCAGCAGTTACTCGACACCGAGAAAAGCTAACTATGGCTACACCTTC. Protein: CASSYSTPRKANYGYTF.

In its sample, this clonotype was seen once. The rearrangement joins TRBV5-1 to TRBJ2-5; 10 nucleotides line up with TRBD1. With 0 bases clipped from V and 6 bases from J, the junction kept 8 bases outside the gene matches. This CDR3 is built from 16 residues. The germline V gene encodes CDR1 SGHRS and CDR2 YFSETQ. Here the CDR3 reads CASSLALTGGGKTQYF. The CDR3 nucleotides read TGCGCCAGCAGCTTGGCTCTGACAGGGGGCGGAAAGACCCAGTACTTC.

In the case of this clonotype: A junction end diverges from the germline sequence, so it may reflect a read error. The V and J genes are TRBV30 and TRBJ2-3; 7 bases agree with TRBD2. CDR1 and CDR2 (germline): GTSNPN, SVGIG (reference sequence). The CDR3 contains 16 residues. In DNA form, the CDR3 reads TGTGCCTGGAGTTTATTACCTAGCGGAGTAACAGACACGCAGTATTTT. This gives the protein CAWSLLPSGVTDTQYF. Full variable domain (remainder filled in from reference TRBV30 and TRBJ2-3): SQTIHQWPATLVQPVGSPLSLECTVEGTSNPNLYWYRQAAGRGLQLLFYSVGIGQISSEVPQNLSASRPQDRQFILSSKKLLLSDSGFYLCAWSLLPSGVTDTQYFGPGTRLTVL.

The genes are TRBV29-1 and TRBJ1-1; D is perhaps TRBD1 (5 bases). Per the germline V gene, CDR1 is SQVTM and CDR2 is ANQGSEA. Trimming left V 6 bases short and J 8 bases short, with 19 bases between. There are 13 residues in the CDR3. CDR3: CSVETGAGGEAFF. CDR3 nucleotide sequence: TGCAGCGTAGAAACCGGGGCCGGGGGAGAAGCTTTCTTT.

This clonotype was observed a handful of times. V and J are TRBV27 and TRBJ2-1, with D perhaps matching TRBD2 (7 bases). V was trimmed by 6 bases and J by 8 bases, leaving 14 bases between them. From germline, CDR1 is MNHEY and CDR2 SMNVEV (reference sequence). CDR3 size: 13 residues. This CDR3 is CASRKGGSDEQFF. The CDR3 DNA reads TGTGCCAGCAGAAAGGGGGGGTCCGATGAGCAGTTCTTC.